The clone carrying this T cell receptor beta chain has at least ten counts. What it binds is unknown. The study defined stable Graves' hyperthyroidism as no ophthalmopathy progression within 18 months. Clinical symptoms, serum thyroxine and TRAb, thyroid ultrasound and orbital computed tomography together formed the diagnostic basis. The length of the CDR3 is 16 residues. With 8 bases removed from V and 0 bases from J, the gap between germline ends came to 20 bases. Germline V gene data show CDR1 as MDHEN and CDR2 as SYDVKM. The data belong to a study of T cells in Graves' hyperthyroidism and ophthalmopathy. Study observations and caveats: Ophthalmopathy onset followed model prediction by a median approximately 7 months. Most thyroid clonotypes that were expanded above 0.001 also turned up in blood.

The source material, RNA transcripts, was used to amplify TCR beta CDR3 regions. An initial round of RT-PCR targeting the TCR CDR3 relied on the HTBI primer set. TCRdb re-analysed the multiplex PCR reads in MiXCR, keeping a single row per CDR3 protein. The sample records about 95,000 distinct CDR3 sequences, around 40% being singletons. The chain joins TRBV28 to TRBJ2-7; maybe TRBD2 (5 bases). Input material: peripheral blood or thyroid tissue (not recorded which). The source is a woman aged 30 to 39 with Graves' hyperthyroidism. The CDR3 bases are TGTGCCAGCGTTTCAAGCTGGACTTTTAGCTCCTACGAGCAGTACTTC. Translation: CASVSSWTFSSYEQYF.